The entry that follows covers one TCR beta chain sequence. Its antigen remains unidentified. Beta-chain TCR CDR3 regions were amplified from RNA transcripts. Second-round multiplex PCR came after a first-round RT-PCR that employed HTBI primers. TCRdb analysed the multiplex PCR reads with MiXCR anew, one entry per CDR3 protein. The top ten hold roughly 10% of the sample, which has about 1.2 million distinct CDR3 sequences, about two fifths seen once. This sample was taken from a study of Graves' ophthalmopathy and Graves' hyperthyroidism. The germline V and J ends were trimmed by 3 bases and 5 bases, with 6 bases remaining between them. This CDR3 is built from 11 residues. Germline V CDR1 and CDR2: SGDLS, YYNGEE. Study results and limitations: Most expanded clonotypes in thyroid above 0.001 frequency also showed up in blood.

Sequences were obtained from peripheral blood or thyroid tissue (not recorded which). The sequence derives from an adult man with Graves' hyperthyroidism. This rearrangement joins TRBV9 to TRBJ2-7, with D hard to call. The CDR3 region has the DNA TGTGCCAGCAGCGGGTGGGACGAGCAGTACTTC. This encodes CASSGWDEQYF.